This T cell receptor (beta chain) was found in a study of blood T cell repertoires in COVID-19. Some clones are missing from TCRdb's copy, which holds only in-frame ones; the method was immunoSEQ multiplex PCR. The data show 260,000 or so clones, approximately 88% seen once. Unmatched junction bases numbered 13, after V lost 3 bases and J lost 11 bases. This CDR3 comprises 16 residues. Germline V gene sequence: CDR1 ENHRY, CDR2 SYGVKD. This clone was detected only once. The V gene is TRBV10-3, the J gene TRBJ1-1; 12 bases are a match to TRBD1. The sample was peripheral blood. The clonotype originates from a human donor in a cohort sampled during active COVID-19. CDR3 sequence: CAISEPGTGGDEDAFF. CDR3 DNA: TGTGCCATCAGTGAACCCGGGACAGGGGGCGATGAGGATGCTTTCTTT.